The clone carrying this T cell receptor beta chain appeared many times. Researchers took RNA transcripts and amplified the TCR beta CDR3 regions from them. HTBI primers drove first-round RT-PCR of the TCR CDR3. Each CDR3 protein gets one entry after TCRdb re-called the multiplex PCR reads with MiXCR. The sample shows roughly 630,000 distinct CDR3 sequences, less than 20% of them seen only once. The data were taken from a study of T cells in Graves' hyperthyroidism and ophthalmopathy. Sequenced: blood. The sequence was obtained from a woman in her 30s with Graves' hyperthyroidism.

This CDR3 is CSVSQERVENIQYF. The CDR3 DNA is TGCAGTGTTAGTCAGGAACGAGTGGAGAACATTCAGTACTTC. The chain combines TRBV20-1 with TRBJ2-4; D gene unclear. CDR1 DFQATT and CDR2 SNEGSKA come from the germline V gene (reference sequence). The CDR3 totals 14 residues. The germline V and J ends were trimmed by 7 bases and 7 bases, with 20 bases remaining between them.